A selection of T cell receptor beta chains follows, all from one sample in a study of blood T cell repertoires in COVID-19. Sequencing was performed with immunoSEQ multiplex PCR; in TCRdb, only in-frame clones are kept and a portion is missing. The sample holds some 97,000 clones, nearly 90% seen once. The source material was peripheral blood. The source of these receptors is a woman aged 55-75 years with acute or convalescent COVID-19. Both conserved end residues are part of each CDR3. The D gene is left open where the match is weak. The size entry is marked missing in some rows and otherwise reads once, few, many or a size class.

J,size,length,V,D,CDR3,DNA
TRBJ2-5,NA,13,TRBV29-1,TRBD1,CSVCPGGIETQYF,TGCAGCGTATGCCCAGGGGGCATAGAGACCCAGTACTTC
TRBJ2-1,NA,16,TRBV5-4,NA,CASSLGRRGSYNEQFF,TGTGCCAGCAGCCTAGGCAGACGGGGCTCCTACAATGAGCAGTTCTTC
TRBJ2-3,NA,11,TRBV20-1,NA,CSASGLGTQYF,TGCAGTGCGAGTGGACTCGGTACGCAGTATTTT
TRBJ1-1,few,15,TRBV19,TRBD1,CASSMGDRTNTEAFF,TGTGCCAGTAGTATGGGGGACAGGACGAACACTGAAGCTTTCTTT
TRBJ2-5,once,14,TRBV6-5,TRBD2,CASSNPGLAETQYF,TGTGCCAGTTCAAACCCGGGACTAGCTGAGACCCAGTACTTC
TRBJ1-2,NA,13,TRBV6-6,NA,CASNEVGDNGYTF,TGTGCCAGCAATGAGGTTGGAGATAATGGCTACACCTTC
TRBJ2-1,NA,17,TRBV9,TRBD2,CASSPRGVAFSYNEQFF,TGTGCCAGCAGCCCCCGGGGGGTAGCTTTCTCCTACAATGAGCAGTTCTTC
TRBJ1-4,NA,14,TRBV7-9,NA,CASSHKGENEKLFF,TGTGCCAGCAGCCACAAGGGAGAAAATGAAAAACTGTTTTTT
TRBJ1-2,few,12,TRBV30,NA,CAWVSQGYGYTF,TGTGCCTGGGTTTCACAGGGCTATGGCTACACCTTC
TRBJ2-3,NA,13,TRBV2,NA,CASSSDFTDTQYF,TGTGCCAGCAGTTCGGACTTCACAGATACGCAGTATTTT
TRBJ1-3,NA,11,TRBV29-1,NA,CSVLVGNTIYF,TGCAGCGTTCTCGTTGGAAACACCATATATTTT
TRBJ2-1,NA,16,TRBV6-5,TRBD1,CASSYEGQGADFEQFF,TGTGCCAGCAGTTACGAGGGACAGGGGGCCGATTTTGAGCAGTTCTTC
TRBJ2-1,NA,18,TRBV15,NA,CATSRGGNQGSSYNEQFF,TGTGCCACCAGCAGGGGGGGGAACCAGGGGAGCTCCTACAATGAGCAGTTCTTC
TRBJ2-1,few,18,TRBV6-1,TRBD2,CASSGQGLAGGTYNEQFF,TGTGCCAGCAGTGGACAGGGACTAGCGGGAGGTACCTACAATGAGCAGTTCTTC
TRBJ1-5,once,13,TRBV12-3/TRBV12-4,TRBD1,CASSPTGNEPQHF,TGTGCCAGCAGCCCGACAGGGAACGAGCCCCAGCATTTT
TRBJ1-2,few,13,TRBV12-3/TRBV12-4,TRBD1,CASRDTTGGGYTF,TGTGCCAGCAGGGATACGACAGGGGGTGGCTACACCTTC